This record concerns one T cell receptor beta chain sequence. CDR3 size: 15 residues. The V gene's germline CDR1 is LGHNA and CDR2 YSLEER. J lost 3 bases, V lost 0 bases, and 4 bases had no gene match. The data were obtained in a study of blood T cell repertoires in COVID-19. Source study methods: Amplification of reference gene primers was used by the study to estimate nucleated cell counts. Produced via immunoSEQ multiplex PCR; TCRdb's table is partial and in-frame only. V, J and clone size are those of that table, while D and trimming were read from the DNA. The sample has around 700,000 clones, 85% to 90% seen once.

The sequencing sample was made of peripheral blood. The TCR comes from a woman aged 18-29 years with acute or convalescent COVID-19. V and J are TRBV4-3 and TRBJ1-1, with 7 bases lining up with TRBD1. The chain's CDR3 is CASSQDEGAYTEAFF. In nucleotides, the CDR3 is TGCGCCAGCAGCCAAGATGAGGGGGCGTACACTGAAGCTTTCTTT.